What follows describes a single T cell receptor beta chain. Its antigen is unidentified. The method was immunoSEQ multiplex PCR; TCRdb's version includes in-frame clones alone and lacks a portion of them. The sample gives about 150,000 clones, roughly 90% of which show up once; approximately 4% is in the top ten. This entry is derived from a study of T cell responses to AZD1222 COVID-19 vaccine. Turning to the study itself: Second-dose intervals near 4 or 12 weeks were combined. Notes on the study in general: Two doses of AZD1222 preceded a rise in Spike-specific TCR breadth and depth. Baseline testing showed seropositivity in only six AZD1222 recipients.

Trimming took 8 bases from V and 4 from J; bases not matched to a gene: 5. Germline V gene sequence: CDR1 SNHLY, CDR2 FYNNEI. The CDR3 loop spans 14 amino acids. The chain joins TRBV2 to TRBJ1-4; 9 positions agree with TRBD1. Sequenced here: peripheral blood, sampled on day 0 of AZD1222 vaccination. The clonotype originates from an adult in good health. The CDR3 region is CASWKTGGNEKLFF. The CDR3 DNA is TGTGCCAGCTGGAAGACAGGGGGTAATGAAAAACTGTTTTTT.